The rows below give T cell receptor beta chains drawn from one sample of a study of cytotoxic CD8 clonotypes in ibrutinib-treated CLL. TCRdb keeps only in-frame clones here, not all; method: immunoSEQ multiplex PCR. The sample carries under 45,000 clones, 65% to 70% recorded once. This specimen consisted of PBMCs, obtained at disease progression, from a patient treated with ibrutinib. These receptors were collected from a human donor with chronic lymphocytic leukemia. Each CDR3 is given with its conserved first and last residue. Fields, in order: clone size, V gene, J gene, D gene, CDR3 DNA, CDR3 protein. D genes are given only for firm matches. Some rows mark clone size as missing; the rest say once, few, many or name a class of expanded clone.

-	TRBV11-1	TRBJ2-4	TRBD2	TGTGCCAGCAGCGGATTAGCGGGACGGGGGAACATTCAGTACTTC	CASSGLAGRGNIQYF
once	TRBV6-5	TRBJ1-2	-	TGTGCCAGCAGTCGCCGGGGGTACTATGGCTACACCTTC	CASSRRGYYGYTF
-	TRBV5-5	TRBJ1-2	TRBD1	TGTGCCAGCAGCTTGCGGAACACAGGGGACCCTCACTATGGCTACACCTTC	CASSLRNTGDPHYGYTF
-	TRBV13	TRBJ2-5	-	TGTGCCAGCAGCTCCCTAGGTGGGACCCAGTACTTC	CASSSLGGTQYF
few	TRBV10-3	TRBJ1-1	TRBD1	TGTGCCATCAGTTGGACAGGGGGTGAAGCTTTCTTT	CAISWTGGEAFF
-	TRBV7-8	TRBJ2-1	TRBD2	TGTGCCAGCAGCCGGACTAGTTCCCTAGACAATGAGCAGTTCTTC	CASSRTSSLDNEQFF
-	TRBV6-1	TRBJ2-5	-	TGTGCCAGCAGTGAAGCCTCGGCGTACCAAGAGACCCAGTACTTC	CASSEASAYQETQYF
few	TRBV7-9	TRBJ2-7	-	TGTGCCAGCAGCCCGCTGGGGGAATACTACGAGCAGTACTTC	CASSPLGEYYEQYF
-	TRBV19	TRBJ1-5	-	TGTGCCAGTAGTATATCTAATCAGCCCCAGCATTTT	CASSISNQPQHF
-	TRBV11-1	TRBJ2-3	TRBD2	TGTGCCAGCAGCCCATTAGAGGGACTAGCGGCCACAGATACGCAGTATTTT	CASSPLEGLAATDTQYF
-	TRBV5-4	TRBJ1-3	-	TGTGCCAGCAGCTTGGCGTCTGGAAACACCATATATTTT	CASSLASGNTIYF
-	TRBV7-2	TRBJ2-7	TRBD2	TGTGCCAGCAGCGAAGGACTAGCGGAACACTACGAGCAGTACTTC	CASSEGLAEHYEQYF
-	TRBV28	TRBJ1-3	-	TGTGCCAGCAGACGGGGGAACACCATATATTTT	CASRRGNTIYF
-	TRBV7-9	TRBJ1-5	-	TGTGCCAGCAGCCCAGGACTTAGCAATCAGCCCCAGCATTTT	CASSPGLSNQPQHF
-	TRBV23-1	TRBJ1-5	-	TGCGCCAGCAGTCAATCGGTACAGGGACGGCAGCCCCAGCATTTT	CASSQSVQGRQPQHF
-	TRBV27	TRBJ1-6	-	TGTGCCAGCAGTTTCGGGACGGAGAATTCACCCCTCCACTTT	CASSFGTENSPLHF
-	TRBV9	TRBJ2-5	-	TGTGCCAGCAGCGTAGCACCAACTAGGAGTGAGACCCAGTACTTC	CASSVAPTRSETQYF
-	TRBV30	TRBJ2-5	-	TGTGCCTGGAGCGTCCGAGGGTGGTCCCAAGAGACCCAGTACTTC	CAWSVRGWSQETQYF
few	TRBV19	TRBJ1-2	-	TGTGCCAGTATCCCCCAGGGAGGAATAAACTATGGCTACACCTTC	CASIPQGGINYGYTF
-	TRBV13	TRBJ1-6	-	TGTGCCAGCAGCTTAGGCAGAGGGGATAATTCACCCCTCCACTTT	CASSLGRGDNSPLHF
-	TRBV11-3	TRBJ2-3	-	TGTGCCAGCAGCCCCCGGGATAGCACAGATACGCAGTATTTT	CASSPRDSTDTQYF
-	TRBV7-8	TRBJ1-5	-	TGTGCCAGCAGCTTATGGGACACGAATCAGCCCCAGCATTTT	CASSLWDTNQPQHF
-	TRBV6-5	TRBJ2-1	-	TGTGCCAGCAGTGACGTAGGGGACTGGGATGAGCAGTTCTTC	CASSDVGDWDEQFF
-	TRBV5-1	TRBJ1-1	TRBD1	TGCGCCAGCAGCTACGACGGACAGGGAGCCAACACTGAAGCTTTCTTT	CASSYDGQGANTEAFF
-	TRBV15	TRBJ1-5	-	TGTGCCACCAGCAGCGGACCTAATCAGCCCCAGCATTTT	CATSSGPNQPQHF
-	TRBV29-1	TRBJ2-5	-	TGCAGCGTCTCTCAATGGGGGCAAGAGACCCAGTACTTC	CSVSQWGQETQYF
-	TRBV6-1	TRBJ1-4	-	TGTGCCAGCAGTGGCCCTAGGGTTCCCAAACTGTTTTTT	CASSGPRVPKLFF
-	TRBV5-1	TRBJ2-2	-	TGCGCCAGCAGCCTTGGGGGTACCGGGGAGCTGTTTTTT	CASSLGGTGELFF
-	TRBV14	TRBJ1-2	TRBD1	TGTGCCAGCAGCCAAGAAGGAAAGGGGGCGAGTGGCTACACCTTC	CASSQEGKGASGYTF
-	TRBV29-1	TRBJ2-3	-	TGCAGCGTTGAAGGGACAGTCTCAGATACGCAGTATTTT	CSVEGTVSDTQYF
-	TRBV2	TRBJ1-2	TRBD1	TGTGCCAGCACTCCTACAGGGGGCGGTAGCTATGGCTACACCTTC	CASTPTGGGSYGYTF
-	TRBV7-3	TRBJ2-1	-	TGTGCCAGCAGCTTAACGCGGGTCGGGGGCTCCTACAATGAGCAGTTCTTC	CASSLTRVGGSYNEQFF
few	TRBV7-9	TRBJ1-2	-	TGTGCCAGCAGCTTAGAGGGGGGCTTGGATGGCTACACCTTC	CASSLEGGLDGYTF
-	TRBV19	TRBJ1-2	-	TGTGCCAGTAGCCCTAAAGGTGTCGAAGGCTACACCTTC	CASSPKGVEGYTF
-	TRBV5-1	TRBJ2-2	-	TGCGCCAGCAGCTTGACTAGTTTGGACACCGGGGAGCTGTTTTTT	CASSLTSLDTGELFF
few	TRBV5-4	TRBJ2-5	TRBD2	TGTGCCAGCAGCCTTTCGATTAGGACTAGCCGAATGATGGAGACCCAGTACTTC	CASSLSIRTSRMMETQYF
-	TRBV4-1	TRBJ2-7	TRBD2	TGCGCCAGCAGCCAAACAACTAGCGGACGGACCTACGAGCAGTACTTC	CASSQTTSGRTYEQYF
once	TRBV9	TRBJ1-3	TRBD1	TGTGCCAGCAGCGTAGCAGGGGGTGGAAACACCATATATTTT	CASSVAGGGNTIYF
once	TRBV10-2	TRBJ2-3	-	TGCGCCAGCAGTGATTCGGGTGCCACAGATACGCAGTATTTT	CASSDSGATDTQYF
-	TRBV6-5	TRBJ1-2	-	TGTGCCAGCAGAAAGTTGCAGGTGGATGGCTACACCTTC	CASRKLQVDGYTF
-	TRBV25-1	TRBJ2-1	-	TGTGCCAGCAGTCCCCAGGGCCAAGATGAGCAGTTCTTC	CASSPQGQDEQFF
-	TRBV10-2	TRBJ2-2	-	TGCGCCAGCAGTGAATTAGGCGGGATGAACACCGGGGAGCTGTTTTTT	CASSELGGMNTGELFF
-	TRBV2	TRBJ1-1	-	TGTGCCAGCAGTGAAGAGGTGAACACTGAAGCTTTCTTT	CASSEEVNTEAFF
-	TRBV7-3	TRBJ1-6	TRBD1	TGTGCCAGCAGCTTGGGGACAGGGCCCTTTAATTCACCCCTCCACTTT	CASSLGTGPFNSPLHF
-	TRBV9	TRBJ1-3	-	TGTGCCAGCAGCGTAGTTGGACACTCCGGAAACACCATATATTTT	CASSVVGHSGNTIYF
-	TRBV28	TRBJ1-5	-	TGTGCCAGCATCCCAGGGAACGGTCAGCCCCAGCATTTT	CASIPGNGQPQHF
-	TRBV16	TRBJ2-7	-	TGTGCCAGCAGCCAATTAGAGTCTAACAGTCCTGGCTACGAGCAGTACTTC	CASSQLESNSPGYEQYF
-	TRBV5-4	TRBJ1-5	TRBD1	TGTGCCAGCAGCCCCGGACAGGGAATGGGTCAGCCCCAGCATTTT	CASSPGQGMGQPQHF
-	TRBV28	TRBJ2-1	TRBD2	TGTGCCAGCAGACTAGCGGGAGGCGCCAACTACAATGAGCAGTTCTTC	CASRLAGGANYNEQFF
-	TRBV27	TRBJ1-6	-	TGTGCCAGCAGTTCGACGCACAATTCACCCCTCCACTTT	CASSSTHNSPLHF
-	TRBV7-3	TRBJ2-6	-	TGTGCCAGCACCAACCTGGGTTTCGGGGCCAACGTCCTGACTTTC	CASTNLGFGANVLTF
-	TRBV7-3	TRBJ1-2	TRBD1	TGTGCCAGCAGCCCAGGGGGACAGGGCTATGGCTACACCTTC	CASSPGGQGYGYTF
-	TRBV29-1	TRBJ1-4	TRBD1	TGCAGCGTTTCTTTCTTGGGGACAGGGAATGAAAAACTGTTTTTT	CSVSFLGTGNEKLFF
-	TRBV7-2	TRBJ2-5	-	TGTGCCAGCAGCTTACAGGGGACCCAGTACTTC	CASSLQGTQYF
few	TRBV7-9	TRBJ2-1	-	TGTGCCAGCAGCTTAGGTCAATACAATGAGCAGTTCTTC	CASSLGQYNEQFF
-	TRBV7-6	TRBJ2-1	-	TGTGCCAGCAGCCAACAGGGAGCGGTTGGGCAGTTCTTC	CASSQQGAVGQFF
few	TRBV18	TRBJ2-7	-	TGTGCCAGCTCACCACGGGGGGTGTCCTCCTACGAGCAGTACTTC	CASSPRGVSSYEQYF
once	TRBV4-3	TRBJ2-7	-	TGCGCCAGCAGCCAATGGGACCAAACCTCCTACGAGCAGTACTTC	CASSQWDQTSYEQYF
-	TRBV6-6	TRBJ2-7	TRBD2	TGTGCCAGCAGTTATAGAGGACTAGCGGGAGTCTTCGAGCAGTACTTC	CASSYRGLAGVFEQYF
-	TRBV28	TRBJ1-1	-	TGTGCCAGCACCCAAGGTCGGGGAGGGAACACTGAAGCTTTCTTT	CASTQGRGGNTEAFF